This T cell receptor (beta chain) stems from a study of T cell responses to AZD1222 COVID-19 vaccine. As concerns this clone: Antigen specificity is unknown. A read error may produce the germline difference seen at one junction end.

This CDR3 is built from 14 residues. Germline CDR1 and CDR2: SSHAT and FNYEAQ (reference sequence). The table came from immunoSEQ multiplex PCR; TCRdb's copy has only in-frame clones and leaves some out. The table lists some 170,000 clones, 90% to 95% of them singletons. Study results and caveats: Two AZD1222 administrations were followed by greater Spike-specific TCR breadth and depth. Mapped onto spike, vaccine-associated CD4 TCRs spanned it and were dominant at 160-218 and 743-854. As reported, nearly half of all spike-specific TCRs target variant regions that are unmutated.

This chain links TRBV7-7 with TRBJ2-5; D is possibly TRBD1 or TRBD2 (5 bases each). The material was peripheral blood, obtained 28 days after the second AZD1222 dose. The receptor was derived from an adult who received the AZD1222 COVID-19 vaccine. This CDR3 is CASSLTGPQETQYF. DNA of the CDR3: TGTGCTAGCAGCTTAACGGGGCCCCAAGAGACCCAGTACTTC. The variable domain in full, completed from reference TRBV7-7 and TRBJ2-5, reads GAGVSQSPRYKVTKRGQDVTLRCDPISSHATLYWYQQALGQGPEFLTYFNYEAQPDKSGLPSDRFSAERPEGSISTLTIQRTEQRDSAMYRCASSLTGPQETQYFGPGTRLLVL.